Presented here are 27 T cell receptor beta chains from one specimen sequenced in a study of T cells in Graves' hyperthyroidism and ophthalmopathy. TCR beta CDR3 sequences were amplified from RNA transcripts. Carried out on the TCR CDR3, a first-round RT-PCR used the HTBI primer set. TCRdb re-called the multiplex PCR reads through MiXCR, storing one row per CDR3 protein. The sample has 410,000 or so distinct CDR3 sequences, about 15% seen once; the top ten hold approximately 13%. Sequencing was done on a sample of blood. These TCRs come from a man between 18 and 35 years old with Graves' ophthalmopathy.

The chain couples TRBV27 to TRBJ2-7; 9 bases are shared with TRBD1. The length of the CDR3 is 16 residues. J was trimmed by 3 bases and V by 2 bases; bases with no gene match: 8. CDR1 MNHEY and CDR2 SMNVEV come from the germline V gene (reference sequence). This chain's CDR3 is CASSLRGQGVDYEQYF. CDR3 nucleotides: TGTGCCAGCAGTTTACGGGGACAGGGTGTGGACTACGAGCAGTACTTC.

This clonotype was counted a few times. This rearrangement joins TRBV9 to TRBJ1-1; D gene unclear. Trimming took 4 bases from V and 0 from J, leaving 4 bases between them. The germline gives CDR1 SGDLS, CDR2 YYNGEE. The CDR3 runs 12 residues. CDR3: CASSTMNTEAFF. The CDR3 nucleotides read TGTGCCAGCAGCACAATGAACACTGAAGCTTTCTTT.

This chain connects TRBV7-9 to TRBJ2-7; 8 nucleotides agree with TRBD1. The germline V gene encodes CDR1 SEHNR and CDR2 FQNEAQ (reference sequence). V trimming: 6 bases; J trimming: 0 bases; junction bases outside the gene matches: 7. The CDR3 loop spans 15 amino acids. The CDR3 loop reads CASSSGTGASYEQYF. Written as DNA, the CDR3 is TGTGCCAGCAGTTCCGGGACAGGAGCCTCCTACGAGCAGTACTTC.

To note about this clonotype: A much bigger clone sits one base away, suggesting this may be a read error. J is TRBJ2-7 and V is TRBV24-1; D is unresolved. CDR3 length equals 14 residues. Per the germline V gene, CDR1 is KGHDR and CDR2 is SFDVKD. Between the trimmed V and J ends, which lost 0 bases and 5 bases, there was a span of 10 bases. CDR3 amino acids: CATSDLNGSHEQYF. The CDR3 region has the DNA TGTGCCACCAGTGATTTGAATGGTTCTCACGAGCAGTACTTC.

This clonotype was counted many times. This chain connects TRBV6-1 to TRBJ2-7; maybe TRBD1 (7 bases). Looked up from germline, CDR1 is MNHNS and CDR2 is SASEGT. V lost 6 bases, J lost 4 bases, and 19 bases lay in between. The CDR3 extends over 15 amino acids. CDR3 nucleotide sequence: TGTGCCAGCAGCCGAACTATGACAGGGACTTACGAGCAGTACTTC. This sequence encodes CASSRTMTGTYEQYF.

In this sample, this clonotype turned up many times. The genes are TRBV7-9 and TRBJ1-1, with TRBD1 identical over 7 bases. CDR1 is SEHNR and CDR2 is FQNEAQ in the germline V gene (reference sequence). The CDR3 is made up of 14 amino acids. V trimming: 2 bases; J trimming: 5 bases; junction bases outside the gene matches: 5. This CDR3 is CASSLRQGGTEAFF. CDR3 in DNA: TGTGCCAGCAGCTTAAGACAGGGAGGTACTGAAGCTTTCTTT.

There are a few counts of this clonotype. A much larger clone differs from this one at a single base, so this may be a read error. This chain uses TRBV6-1 with TRBJ1-1, with 8 bases aligning to TRBD1. The germline V gene encodes CDR1 MNHNS and CDR2 SASEGT. The length of the CDR3 is 14 residues. Trimming took 3 bases from V and 10 from J; bases not matched to a gene: 10. CDR3: CASSEQGAEAGAFF. The CDR3 DNA reads TGTGCCAGCAGTGAGCAGGGGGCCGAAGCTGGAGCTTTCTTT.

The chain employs TRBV29-1 and TRBJ2-7; D gene uncertain. This CDR3 is 14 amino acids long. In germline, CDR1 is SQVTM, CDR2 ANQGSEA. V was trimmed by 2 bases and J by 0 bases, leaving 11 bases between them. CDR3 in amino acids: CSVEIWGTSYEQYF. CDR3 nucleotide sequence: TGCAGCGTTGAAATCTGGGGTACCTCCTACGAGCAGTACTTC.

This clonotype was recorded a few times. V and J are TRBV12-3 or TRBV12-4 and TRBJ2-1; 7 nucleotides agree with TRBD2. V shed 5 bases and J 6 bases; nucleotides not matched to a gene: 16. This CDR3 is 17 amino acids long. The CDR3 nucleotides read TGTGCCAGCAGTCCGGGACTACGTCAGGCGGGGTCCAATGAGCAGTTCTTC. Amino acids: CASSPGLRQAGSNEQFF.

This clonotype was detected a few times. This sequence joins TRBV7-6 and TRBJ2-7; tentatively, D is TRBD2 (7 bases). The CDR3 is made up of 12 amino acids. V gave up 5 bases and J gave up 6 bases, with 11 bases separating them. Germline V gives CDR1 SGHVS, CDR2 FNYEAQ. Here the CDR3 DNA reads TGTGCCAGCAGCAAAGGGGGGGCCGAGCAGTACTTC. This gives the protein CASSKGGAEQYF.

J is TRBJ2-2 and V is TRBV12-3 or TRBV12-4; D possibly corresponds to TRBD2 (5 bases). CDR3 length: 15 residues. Trimming left V 4 bases short and J 6 bases short, with 15 bases between. The CDR3 protein is CASSSGSQEAGELFF. CDR3 coding DNA: TGTGCCAGCAGTTCCGGAAGCCAGGAGGCCGGGGAGCTGTTTTTT.

The J gene is TRBJ1-2, the V gene TRBV15, with TRBD1 as a possible D gene (5 bases). The CDR3 covers 15 residues. Trimming took 4 bases from V and 0 from J, leaving 12 bases between them. CDR1 LNHNV and CDR2 YYDKDF come from the germline V gene (reference sequence). The CDR3, as DNA: TGTGCCACCAGCACCGGGACTATATCTAACTATGGCTACACCTTC. This codes for CATSTGTISNYGYTF.

This clonotype was recorded at least ten times. V and J are TRBV11-2 and TRBJ1-3; D unresolved. The CDR3 sequence is 16 residues long. The germline V gene has CDR1 SGHAT and CDR2 FQNNGV. With 5 bases removed from V and 0 bases from J, the gap between germline ends came to 14 bases. CDR3 loop: CASSQGDRFSGNTIYF. CDR3 DNA: TGTGCCAGCAGCCAAGGAGACCGCTTCTCTGGAAACACCATATATTTT. The full variable domain, in which reference TRBV11-2 and TRBJ1-3 provide the parts outside the CDR3, is EAGVAQSPRYKIIEKRQSVAFWCNPISGHATLYWYQQILGQGPKLLIQFQNNGVVDDSQLPKDRFSAERLKGVDSTLKIQPAKLEDSAVYLCASSQGDRFSGNTIYFGEGSWLTVV.

This clonotype was observed a few times. This sequence joins TRBV7-9 and TRBJ2-6, with D tentatively TRBD1 or TRBD2 (5 bases each). Germline V CDR1 and CDR2: SEHNR, FQNEAQ (reference sequence). The CDR3 spans 18 residues. The V gene lost 0 bases and the J gene lost 2 bases, with 14 bases spanning the gap. The DNA for the CDR3 is TGTGCCAGCAGCTTAGCACCCGGGGCCAGGGCTGGGGCCAACGTCCTGACTTTC. It translates to CASSLAPGARAGANVLTF.

The rearrangement joins TRBV10-1 to TRBJ2-1, with TRBD2 matching 12 bases. J lost 2 bases, V lost 5 bases, and 4 bases had no gene match. The CDR3 runs 16 residues. Germline CDR1 reads WNHNN; CDR2 reads SYGVQD (reference sequence). Here the CDR3 reads CASSQTSGGAYNEQFF. In DNA, the CDR3 is TGCGCCAGCAGTCAGACTAGCGGGGGTGCCTACAATGAGCAGTTCTTC.

The rearrangement uses TRBV2 and TRBJ2-1; 16 bases match TRBD2. This CDR3 contains 17 residues. With 8 bases clipped from V and 4 bases from J, the junction kept 8 bases outside the gene matches. The V gene's germline CDR1 is SNHLY and CDR2 FYNNEI. The CDR3 region has the DNA TGTGCCAGCGCCGGGACTAGCGGGGGGGCGCTGTACAATGAGCAGTTCTTC. It codes for CASAGTSGGALYNEQFF. Complete variable domain (other parts from reference TRBV2 and TRBJ2-1): EPEVTQTPSHQVTQMGQEVILRCVPISNHLYFYWYRQILGQKVEFLVSFYNNEISEKSEIFDDQFSVERPDGSNFTLKIRSTKLEDSAMYFCASAGTSGGALYNEQFFGPGTRLTVL.

The sample holds a few counts of this clonotype. The chain recombines TRBV6-2 or TRBV6-3 with TRBJ2-1; 7 bases are shared with TRBD1. This CDR3 is built from 15 residues. Germline V gene sequence: CDR1 MNHEY, CDR2 SVGEGT. With V trimmed by 1 base and J by 10 bases, 10 bases remained unmatched. The CDR3 sequence: CASSYLTTGTNEQFF. For the CDR3, the DNA is TGTGCCAGCAGTTACTTGACGACAGGGACAAACGAGCAGTTCTTC.

This clonotype was found many times. The rearrangement joins TRBV3-1 to TRBJ1-1, with a possible D match to TRBD1 (5 bases). This CDR3 comprises 13 residues. Trimming stripped 1 base from V and 12 bases from J, with 15 bases between. Per germline, CDR1 LGHDT and CDR2 YNNKEL (reference sequence). DNA of the CDR3: TGTGCCAGCAGCCAAGGGACAAGGAGTATAACTTTCTTT. Its translation is CASSQGTRSITFF. The whole variable domain, filled in from reference TRBV3-1 and TRBJ1-1, reads DTAVSQTPKYLVTQMGNDKSIKCEQNLGHDTMYWYKQDSKKFLKIMFSYNNKELIINETVPNRFSPKSPDKAHLNLHINSLELGDSAVYFCASSQGTRSITFFGQGTRLTVV.

This clonotype was counted at least ten times. The chain links TRBV18 to TRBJ2-1; a weak D match, TRBD1 (6 bases). This CDR3 comprises 16 residues. Germline loops: CDR1 KGHSH, CDR2 LQKENI. Deletions cut 0 bases from V and 5 bases from J, with 14 bases between. This CDR3 is CASSPPGSGADNEQFF. The CDR3 region has the DNA TGTGCCAGCTCACCACCGGGCTCAGGGGCGGACAATGAGCAGTTCTTC.

This clonotype was counted only a few times. The J gene is TRBJ2-2, the V gene TRBV29-1; no reliable D call. The germline V gene has CDR1 SQVTM and CDR2 ANQGSEA. V lost 2 bases and J 1 base, leaving 5 bases between the germline ends. The length of the CDR3 is 13 residues. CDR3 nucleotide sequence: TGCAGCGTTGAAAGGGAGAACACCGGGGAGCTGTTTTTT. Translated, it gives CSVERENTGELFF.

This clonotype showed up many times. This sequence joins TRBV20-1 and TRBJ2-1; D not certain. Looked up from germline, CDR1 is DFQATT and CDR2 is SNEGSKA (reference sequence). The V end was cut by 3 bases, the J end by 10 bases, with 10 bases between. CDR3 length: 11 residues. CDR3 residues: CSASVEEEQFF. The CDR3 DNA is TGCAGTGCTAGTGTTGAGGAGGAGCAGTTCTTC.

This clonotype was seen ten or more times. The chain uses TRBV30 and TRBJ2-5; no clear D gene. The CDR3 spans 15 residues. Between the trimmed V and J ends, which lost 1 base and 1 base, there was a span of 13 bases. Per germline, CDR1 GTSNPN and CDR2 SVGIG (reference sequence). CDR3 sequence (DNA): TGTGCCTGGAGTGGGTTTCAGGTTATCCAAGAGACCCAGTACTTC. It translates to CAWSGFQVIQETQYF.

The table lists this clonotype with many counts. V is TRBV28 and J is TRBJ1-2; no clear D. Germline CDR1 reads MDHEN; CDR2 reads SYDVKM. V lost 6 bases, J lost 9 bases, and 17 bases lay in between. The CDR3 sequence is 13 residues long. The CDR3 here is CASSTAASKSYTF. CDR3 bases: TGTGCCAGCAGCACAGCCGCTTCAAAGAGCTACACCTTC.

Remarks on this clonotype: Relative to the germline gene, one junction end is altered; a read error may explain this. J is TRBJ1-5 and V is TRBV5-1; D gene unclear. Germline CDR1 reads SGHRS; CDR2 reads YFSETQ. This CDR3 comprises 15 residues. The CDR3 DNA reads TGCGCCAGCAGCACGGACGGATATAGCAATCAGCCCCGGCATTTT. This codes for CASSTDGYSNQPRHF.

This clonotype was seen many times. The rearrangement joins TRBV11-2 to TRBJ2-1; D unclear. V lost 3 bases and J 8 bases, leaving 11 bases between the germline ends. The CDR3 contains 13 residues. Looked up from germline, CDR1 is SGHAT and CDR2 is FQNNGV. The CDR3 bases are TGTGCCAGCAGCTTGGTTGCACCACATGAGCAGTTCTTC. This translates into CASSLVAPHEQFF.

This clonotype was seen many times. This chain links TRBV11-2 with TRBJ2-7, with D possibly matching TRBD2 (6 bases). Trimming left V 5 bases short and J 2 bases short, with 13 bases between. Germline V gene data show CDR1 as SGHAT and CDR2 as FQNNGV. The CDR3 runs 14 residues. The CDR3 DNA is TGTGCCAGCAGCCTCAGGGACTTTGCCTACGAGCAGTACTTC. It translates to CASSLRDFAYEQYF.

J is TRBJ2-1 and V is TRBV7-9, with 8 positions matching TRBD1. The V segment lost 0 bases and the J segment 4 bases; nucleotides outside the gene matches: 2. CDR1 SEHNR and CDR2 FQNEAQ come from the germline V gene (reference sequence). The CDR3 is 15 amino acids. Here the CDR3 reads CASSLAQGAYNEQFF. CDR3 DNA sequence: TGTGCCAGCAGCTTAGCGCAGGGGGCTTACAATGAGCAGTTCTTC.